This entry concerns a single T cell receptor beta chain. Its matching antigen is unknown. These data belong to a study of T cell responses to AZD1222 COVID-19 vaccine. Findings and limits, study-wide: Clonal diversity was possibly underestimated; the donors were predominantly white British and more often female. Spike-specific TCR breadth rose after two AZD1222 doses, and depth rose as well. Repertoires were collected only later (after the peak T cell response had occurred). Nearly half of spike-specific TCRs reportedly target unmutated variant regions.

Generated by immunoSEQ multiplex PCR, the TCRdb table keeps only in-frame clones and is missing some. The sample has 90,000 to 150,000 clones; around 93% are singletons. The CDR3 runs 11 residues. Germline values: CDR1 SGHAT, CDR2 FQNNGV. V was pared by 6 bases and J by 3 bases, with 3 bases between. Here the sequenced sample was peripheral blood, taken 28 days after the second AZD1222 dose. The chain recombines TRBV11-2 with TRBJ2-1, with no clear D. This receptor was obtained from an adult who received the AZD1222 COVID-19 vaccine. CDR3 nucleotide sequence: TGTGCCAGCAGTTACTACAATGAGCAGTTCTTC. This gives the protein CASSYYNEQFF.